This T cell receptor (beta chain) derives from a study of shared clonotypes between healthy human individuals. In the study overall: Researchers drew samples from two women and a few men aged 18 to 49.

Naive CD8 cells were CD45RO-negative, positively selected for CCR7, excluding terminally differentiated effector memory CD45RA+ cells. Assay execution took place at the deep level. Original data processing: ImmunoSEQ junction-only sequences lacked quality scores, so their filtering differed. Profiling relied on immunoSEQ multiplex PCR, and the TCRdb table lists in-frame clones only, not all of them. That table supplies the V and J calls and clone size; D and trimming were determined from the DNA. The sample has about 2 million clones, approximately 94% seen once. V lost 2 bases and J lost 3; bases outside the gene matches: 6. The CDR3 length is 16 residues. Germline-derived CDR1 and CDR2 are SGHRS and YFSETQ.

The chain employs TRBV5-1 and TRBJ2-2; 8 bases are shared with TRBD1. The clonotype was recovered from a man between 18 and 35 years old in good health. Sequenced input: naive CD8+ T cells sorted from blood. CDR3 DNA sequence: TGCGCCAGCAGCTTCGGGGAGACAGGGGACACCGGGGAGCTGTTTTTT. As protein: CASSFGETGDTGELFF.